The clone carrying this TCR beta chain was found many times. Noted time point: sample taken at primary tumor resection. Researchers sequenced whole RNA taken from tumor, nontumor lung or frozen PBMC without sorting. TCRdb reanalysed the 5' RACE reads using MiXCR and keeps one entry per CDR3 protein. The sample shows more than 80,000 distinct CDR3 sequences, over 9.5% of them seen only once. The data originate from a study of spatial heterogeneity in lung cancer. The source of this sequence is a male donor with early-stage non-small cell lung cancer. The sequences come from PBMCs, collected at surgery.

The CDR3, as DNA: TGTGCCAGCAGCGGATCGGGACAGTACACCGGGGAGCTGTTTTTT. Protein sequence: CASSGSGQYTGELFF. This rearrangement joins TRBV9 to TRBJ2-2; 7 bases line up with TRBD1. CDR3 size: 15 residues. Unmatched junction bases numbered 5, after V lost 3 bases and J lost 3 bases. Germline CDR1 reads SGDLS; CDR2 reads YYNGEE.